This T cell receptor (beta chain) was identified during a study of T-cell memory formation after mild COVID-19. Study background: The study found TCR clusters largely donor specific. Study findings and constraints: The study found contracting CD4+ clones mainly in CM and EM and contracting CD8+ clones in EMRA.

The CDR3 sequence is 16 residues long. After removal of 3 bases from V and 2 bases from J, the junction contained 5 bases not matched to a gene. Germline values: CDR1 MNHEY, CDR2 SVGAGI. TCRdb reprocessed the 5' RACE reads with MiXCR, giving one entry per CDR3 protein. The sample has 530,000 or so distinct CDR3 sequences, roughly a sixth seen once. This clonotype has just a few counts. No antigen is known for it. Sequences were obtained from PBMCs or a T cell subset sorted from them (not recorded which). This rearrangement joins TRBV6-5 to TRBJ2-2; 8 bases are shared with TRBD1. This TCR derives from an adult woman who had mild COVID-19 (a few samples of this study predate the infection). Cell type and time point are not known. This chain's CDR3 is CASSYGRGPNTGELFF. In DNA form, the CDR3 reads TGTGCCAGCAGTTATGGCAGGGGGCCTAACACCGGGGAGCTGTTTTTT.